Listed below are T cell receptor beta chains from one sample, sequenced in a study of molecular identifiers for immune sequencing clone quantification. Each CDR3 protein is one row after TCRdb ran MiXCR on the PCR reads. The repertoire holds around 460,000 distinct CDR3 sequences, with about 22% as singletons. The sample comprised naive CD8+ T cells from blood, with Jurkat cell RNA spiked in. Every receptor here comes from a human donor in good health. Some libraries in this study had Jurkat cell RNA spiked in. Both conserved end residues are part of each CDR3. D genes are given only for firm matches. Expanded clones are given a class, and other clones once, few, many or no size at all.

j_call v_call d_call clone_size cdr3_nt cdr3_aa
TRBJ2-7 TRBV15 . few TGTGCCACCAGCAGAGAAATCCCGGTCGAGCAGTACTTC CATSREIPVEQYF
TRBJ2-5 TRBV4-1 TRBD2 few TGCGCCAGCAGCCAAGATCTAGCGGGGGGCCAAGAGACCCAGTACTTC CASSQDLAGGQETQYF
TRBJ2-7 TRBV9 TRBD1 . TGTGCCAGCGGCGTAGGGGGACAGGTTGGGCACGAGCAGTACTTC CASGVGGQVGHEQYF
TRBJ2-3 TRBV9 . . TGTGCCAGCAGCGTTACGTCGCCCGGGTTGGAAGATACGCAGTATTTT CASSVTSPGLEDTQYF
TRBJ2-1 TRBV14 TRBD1 many TGTGCCAGCAGCCAAGGAAGAGACAGGGGGCATTCGGGCAATGAGCAGTTCTTC CASSQGRDRGHSGNEQFF
TRBJ1-4 TRBV7-9 TRBD1 many TGTGCCAGCAGCCAAACAGGGGGCATATTTACAACTAATGAAAAACTGTTTTTT CASSQTGGIFTTNEKLFF
TRBJ2-5 TRBV27 TRBD1 many TGTGCCAGCAGAAGCACAGGGGAAGAGACCCAGTACTTC CASRSTGEETQYF
TRBJ1-1 TRBV27 TRBD1 few TGTGCCAGCAGTTTGAGGGGGCAGGTCACTGAAGCTTTCTTT CASSLRGQVTEAFF
TRBJ2-2 TRBV4-1 . few TGCGCCAGCAGCCAAGATGTCTTAGGGGCGGCCGGGGAGCTGTTTTTT CASSQDVLGAAGELFF
TRBJ2-7 TRBV28 . many TGTGCCAGCAGCCCAGTTTCCAACGAGCAGTACTTC CASSPVSNEQYF
TRBJ2-1 TRBV9 TRBD2 many TGTGCCAGCAGCCTTTCCGGGACTAGCGGGAGTAACGGTGAGCAGTTCTTC CASSLSGTSGSNGEQFF